Presented here are 26 T cell receptor beta chains from one specimen sequenced in a study of cytomegalovirus exposure and HLA in healthy donors. Both 60 Vbeta primers and 13 Jbeta primers went into the PCR. Assay: immunoSEQ multiplex PCR; the TCRdb copy retains only in-frame clones and omits some. The table includes about 160,000 clones, 60% to 85% detected once. The sequenced material came from PBMCs. Receptor source: a man between 25 and 39 years old in good health and CMV-seropositive.

The chain has TRBV7-2 and TRBJ1-4; TRBD1 matches at 7 bases. After removal of 4 bases from V and 15 bases from J, the junction contained 8 bases not matched to a gene. There are 12 residues in the CDR3. The germline V gene has CDR1 SGHTA and CDR2 FQGNSA. The CDR3 bases are TGTGCCAGCAGCTACCGACAGGGCTACTTGTTTTTT. This translates into CASSYRQGYLFF.

The chain is built from TRBV28 and TRBJ1-1; D is unresolved. V lost 0 bases and J lost 4, with 12 bases in between. Germline values: CDR1 MDHEN, CDR2 SYDVKM. This CDR3 is 15 amino acids long. The CDR3 here is CASSLWLEGGTEAFF. The CDR3 DNA reads as TGTGCCAGCAGTTTATGGTTGGAGGGAGGCACTGAAGCTTTCTTT.

The gene calls are TRBV27 and TRBJ2-1; 12 bases line up with TRBD1. Trimming cost V 5 bases and J 6 bases; bases outside gene matches: 5. Germline values: CDR1 MNHEY, CDR2 SMNVEV (reference sequence). This CDR3 is 15 amino acids long. The CDR3 region is CASSAGQGAFNEQFF. The CDR3 DNA reads as TGTGCCAGCAGTGCGGGACAGGGGGCATTCAATGAGCAGTTCTTC.

J is TRBJ2-7 and V is TRBV30, with D possibly matching TRBD1 (6 bases). The V end lost 3 bases, the J end lost 3 bases, and 12 bases lay between the germline ends. The germline CDR1 and CDR2 sequences are GTSNPN and SVGIG (reference sequence). This CDR3 is built from 13 residues. CDR3 nucleotides: TGTGCCTGGAGCACAGGGTTCGGCTACGAGCAGTACTTC. Protein product: CAWSTGFGYEQYF.

V and J are TRBV5-1 and TRBJ1-2; 10 positions match TRBD1. CDR1 is SGHRS and CDR2 is YFSETQ in the germline V gene. This CDR3 region has 13 residues. V was pared by 0 bases and J by 8 bases, with 1 base of the junction left unmatched. The CDR3 nucleotides are TGCGCCAGCAGCTTGGGACAGGGGGCGGGCTACACCTTC. Its translation is CASSLGQGAGYTF.

The chain links TRBV28 to TRBJ2-7; D is perhaps TRBD1 (5 bases). In germline, CDR1 is MDHEN, CDR2 SYDVKM. This CDR3 is 14 amino acids long. V was trimmed by 2 bases and J by 3 bases, leaving 11 bases between them. CDR3 nucleotide sequence: TGTGCCAGCAGTTTACCCGACAGATACTACGAGCAGTACTTC. It codes for CASSLPDRYYEQYF.

The CDR3 sequence: CASGEYNSPLHF. The CDR3 bases are TGTGCCAGCGGGGAGTATAATTCACCCCTCCACTTT. The rearrangement joins TRBV6-5 to TRBJ1-6; D call uncertain. Germline values: CDR1 MNHEY, CDR2 SVGAGI. The CDR3 consists of 12 residues. The V gene lost 8 bases and the J gene lost 4 bases, with 6 bases spanning the gap.

The chain has TRBV27 and TRBJ2-7; D uncertain. Germline V gene lookup returns CDR1 MNHEY and CDR2 SMNVEV (reference sequence). The CDR3 has 11 amino acids. V was trimmed by 6 bases and J by 3 bases, leaving 6 bases between them. CDR3: CASRTGYEQYF. The CDR3 DNA reads as TGTGCCAGCAGGACGGGCTACGAGCAGTACTTC.

This chain connects TRBV10-3 to TRBJ2-7; TRBD2 matches 14 bases. The germline V gene has CDR1 ENHRY and CDR2 SYGVKD. The junction had 10 bases not matched to a gene; V was cut back by 5 bases and J by 4 bases. The CDR3 has 17 residues. DNA for the CDR3: TGTGCCATCAGTACGACTAGCGGGGGGGGAATTCAGTACGAGCAGTACTTC. Translating gives CAISTTSGGGIQYEQYF.

The rearrangement links TRBV6-5 to TRBJ1-3; TRBD1 might be the D (5 bases). CDR1 MNHEY and CDR2 SVGAGI come from the germline V gene. The V end was cut by 2 bases, the J end by 0 bases, with 8 bases between. The CDR3 has 15 amino acids. The CDR3 spells CASSYAGDSGNTIYF. CDR3 nucleotide sequence: TGTGCCAGCAGTTACGCGGGGGACTCTGGAAACACCATATATTTT.

The V gene is TRBV5-4, the J gene TRBJ2-4, with D perhaps matching TRBD1 (6 bases). V lost 4 bases and J lost 5, with 19 bases in between. This CDR3 has 16 residues. Germline V gene lookup returns CDR1 SGHNT and CDR2 YYREEE (reference sequence). CDR3 DNA: TGTGCCAGCAGCCGAGAGTCCGGGACAAGTCAAAACATTCAGTACTTC. This gives the protein CASSRESGTSQNIQYF.

This clone is a singleton in its sample. The chain has TRBV7-6 and TRBJ2-1; TRBD2 matches 7 bases. Germline V CDR1 and CDR2: SGHVS, FNYEAQ. V lost 5 bases, J lost 9 bases, and 13 bases stayed unmatched. The CDR3 is 15 amino acids. The CDR3 DNA is TGTGCCAGCAGCCTTTATACGGGGGGAATTCGTGAGCAGTTCTTC. Translated: CASSLYTGGIREQFF.

The chain combines TRBV7-2 with TRBJ2-5, with D possibly being TRBD2 (5 bases). Trimming pared 1 base from V and 5 bases from J, leaving 8 bases between. The CDR3 is 13 amino acids. Germline V CDR1 and CDR2: SGHTA, FQGNSA. This CDR3 reads CASSLGGWETQYF. CDR3 bases: TGTGCCAGCAGCTTAGGAGGGTGGGAGACCCAGTACTTC.

The chain has TRBV7-8 and TRBJ2-7; 7 bases are a match to TRBD1. Germline CDR1 is SGHVS and CDR2 is FQNEAQ. The V segment lost 5 bases and the J segment 5 bases; nucleotides outside the gene matches: 6. This CDR3 comprises 13 residues. CDR3 amino acids: CASSGITGDEQYF. CDR3 sequence (DNA): TGTGCCAGCAGCGGAATTACAGGGGACGAGCAGTACTTC.

This clone showed up just once. This chain uses TRBV15 with TRBJ2-5; tentatively, D is TRBD2 (5 bases). The CDR3 consists of 15 residues. Trimming stripped 0 bases from V and 4 bases from J, with 12 bases between. In germline, CDR1 is LNHNV, CDR2 YYDKDF (reference sequence). This CDR3 reads CATSRDRGRGETQYF. As DNA, the CDR3 is TGTGCCACCAGCAGAGATCGAGGGCGTGGAGAGACCCAGTACTTC. The full variable domain, in which reference TRBV15 and TRBJ2-5 provide the parts outside the CDR3, is DAMVIQNPRYQVTQFGKPVTLSCSQTLNHNVMYWYQQKSSQAPKLLFHYYDKDFNNEADTPDNFQSRRPNTSFCFLDIRSPGLGDTAMYLCATSRDRGRGETQYFGPGTRLLVL.

The chain joins TRBV7-3 to TRBJ2-7; D unresolved. The CDR3 consists of 12 residues. Germline-derived CDR1 and CDR2 are SGHTA and FQGTGA. Trimming stripped 1 base from V and 4 bases from J, with 5 bases between. This CDR3 is CASSLSGYEQYF. The DNA of the CDR3 is TGTGCCAGCAGCTTAAGCGGATACGAGCAGTACTTC.

The chain links TRBV27 to TRBJ2-1, with 8 bases that match TRBD2. Trimming took 10 bases from V and 10 from J; bases not matched to a gene: 15. This CDR3 is built from 14 residues. CDR1 and CDR2 (germline): MNHEY, SMNVEV (reference sequence). CDR3 loop: CATSRRGGKKEQFF. In DNA, the CDR3 is TGTGCCACATCCAGACGGGGGGGGAAAAAAGAGCAGTTCTTC.

V gene TRBV5-1 combines with J gene TRBJ2-6, with D unclear. Per the germline V gene, CDR1 is SGHRS and CDR2 is YFSETQ. The length of the CDR3 is 14 residues. V was trimmed by 4 bases and J by 1 base, leaving 6 bases between them. In DNA form, the CDR3 reads TGCGCCAGCAGCCCCCAATCTGGGGCCAACGTCCTGACTTTC. Protein: CASSPQSGANVLTF. Based on the CDR3 plus reference TRBV5-1 and TRBJ2-6, the full variable domain is KAGVTQTPRYLIKTRGQQVTLSCSPISGHRSVSWYQQTPGQGLQFLFEYFSETQRNKGNFPGRFSGRQFSNSRSEMNVSTLELGDSALYLCASSPQSGANVLTFGAGSRLTVL.

V is TRBV4-3 and J is TRBJ1-6, with D possibly matching TRBD1 (6 bases). The germline V gene encodes CDR1 LGHNA and CDR2 YSLEER. The CDR3 has 14 amino acids. V gave up 0 bases and J gave up 10 bases, with 10 bases separating them. CDR3 coding DNA: TGCGCCAGCAGCCAAGAGACAGGTCGCTCACCCCTCCACTTT. Translation: CASSQETGRSPLHF.

This clone was detected only a few times. V is TRBV28 and J is TRBJ2-3; possible D gene TRBD2, 6 bases. CDR3 length equals 15 residues. The germline CDR1 and CDR2 sequences are MDHEN and SYDVKM. With 2 bases removed from V and 1 base from J, the gap between germline ends came to 10 bases. As DNA, the CDR3 is TGTGCCAGCAGTTTAACTAGCTGGGGCACAGATACGCAGTATTTT. Translation: CASSLTSWGTDTQYF. Variable domain in full (rest from reference TRBV28 and TRBJ2-3): DVKVTQSSRYLVKRTGEKVFLECVQDMDHENMFWYRQDPGLGLRLIYFSYDVKMKEKGDIPEGYSVSREKKERFSLILESASTNQTSMYLCASSLTSWGTDTQYFGPGTRLTVL.

The rearrangement links TRBV7-3 to TRBJ1-1; maybe TRBD1 (5 bases). The CDR3 length is 16 residues. The V and J ends lost 5 bases and 5 bases respectively, with 21 bases between them. The V gene's germline CDR1 is SGHTA and CDR2 FQGTGA. CDR3 nucleotides: TGTGCCAGCAGCCCCCCTGGAGCCGGGGGTGGTACTGAAGCTTTCTTT. As protein: CASSPPGAGGGTEAFF.

The chain carries TRBV28 and TRBJ2-7, with 10 bases lining up with TRBD1. The CDR3 spans 15 residues. J was trimmed by 7 bases and V by 6 bases; bases with no gene match: 12. Germline assignment: CDR1 MDHEN and CDR2 SYDVKM. The CDR3 region has the DNA TGTGCCAGCAGGTCGACAGGGGGCGGATCCGGGGAGCAGTACTTC. Amino acids: CASRSTGGGSGEQYF.

This clone was seen a handful of times. This chain links TRBV5-6 with TRBJ2-3; tentatively, D is TRBD2 (7 bases). Germline V gives CDR1 SGHDT, CDR2 YYEEEE. The CDR3 has 16 amino acids. Trimming pared 4 bases from V and 2 bases from J, leaving 17 bases between. The CDR3 loop is CASSPLGGAATDTQYF. In nucleotides, the CDR3 is TGTGCCAGCAGCCCGTTGGGGGGGGCCGCCACAGATACGCAGTATTTT.

The J gene is TRBJ1-1, the V gene TRBV7-9; TRBD1 is a possible D gene (6 bases). Germline values: CDR1 SEHNR, CDR2 FQNEAQ (reference sequence). The CDR3 sequence is 14 residues long. V was shortened by 5 bases and J by 4 bases, with 14 bases between the two germline ends. The CDR3 is CASSAQQGSTEAFF. Written as DNA, the CDR3 is TGTGCCAGCAGCGCGCAACAGGGCTCCACTGAAGCTTTCTTT.

V usage is TRBV4-1 and J usage is TRBJ2-7; 9 bases map to TRBD2. The CDR3 runs 16 residues. Germline CDR1 MGHRA, CDR2 YSYEKL. V dropped 4 bases and J dropped 7; count of bases not matched to a gene: 14. The CDR3 DNA reads as TGCGCCAGCAGCCGGCCCCGTGGCGGGGGGGCGGGGGAGCAGTACTTC. This sequence encodes CASSRPRGGGAGEQYF.

The chain employs TRBV5-4 and TRBJ1-1; 7 bases agree with TRBD1. V was pared by 2 bases and J by 6 bases, with 10 bases of the junction left unmatched. This CDR3 has 15 amino acids. CDR1 SGHNT and CDR2 YYREEE come from the germline V gene (reference sequence). This CDR3 reads CASSFGQEEYAEAFF. As DNA, the CDR3 is TGTGCCAGCAGCTTTGGACAGGAGGAGTACGCTGAAGCTTTCTTT.